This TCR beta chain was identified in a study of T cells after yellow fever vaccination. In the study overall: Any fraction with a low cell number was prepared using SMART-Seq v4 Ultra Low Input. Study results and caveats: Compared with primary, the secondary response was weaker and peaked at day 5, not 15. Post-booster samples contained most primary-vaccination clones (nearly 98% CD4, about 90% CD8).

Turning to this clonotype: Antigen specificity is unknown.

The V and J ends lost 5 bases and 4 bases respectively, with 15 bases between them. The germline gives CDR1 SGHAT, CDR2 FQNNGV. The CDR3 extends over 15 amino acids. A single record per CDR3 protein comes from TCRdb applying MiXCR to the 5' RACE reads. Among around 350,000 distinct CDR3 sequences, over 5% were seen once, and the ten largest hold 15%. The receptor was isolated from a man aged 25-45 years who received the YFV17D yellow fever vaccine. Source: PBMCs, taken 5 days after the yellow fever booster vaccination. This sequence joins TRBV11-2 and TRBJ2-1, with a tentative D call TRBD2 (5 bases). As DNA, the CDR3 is TGTGCCAGCAGCCAAGGGAGCCTTATATACAATGAGCAGTTCTTC. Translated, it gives CASSQGSLIYNEQFF.